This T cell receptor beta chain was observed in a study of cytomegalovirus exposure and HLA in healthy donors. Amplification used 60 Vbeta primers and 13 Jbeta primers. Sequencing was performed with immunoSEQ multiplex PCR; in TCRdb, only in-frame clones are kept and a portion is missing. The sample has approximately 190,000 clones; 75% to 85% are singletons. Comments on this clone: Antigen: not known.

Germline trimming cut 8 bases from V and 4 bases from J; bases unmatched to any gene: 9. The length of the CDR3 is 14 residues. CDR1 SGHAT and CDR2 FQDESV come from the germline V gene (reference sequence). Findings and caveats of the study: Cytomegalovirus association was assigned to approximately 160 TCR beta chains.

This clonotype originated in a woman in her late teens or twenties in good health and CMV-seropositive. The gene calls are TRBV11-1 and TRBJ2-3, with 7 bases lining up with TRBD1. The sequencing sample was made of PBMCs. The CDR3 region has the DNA TGTGCCAGCCTCCGGGACAGCATCGCAGATACGCAGTATTTT. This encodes CASLRDSIADTQYF.